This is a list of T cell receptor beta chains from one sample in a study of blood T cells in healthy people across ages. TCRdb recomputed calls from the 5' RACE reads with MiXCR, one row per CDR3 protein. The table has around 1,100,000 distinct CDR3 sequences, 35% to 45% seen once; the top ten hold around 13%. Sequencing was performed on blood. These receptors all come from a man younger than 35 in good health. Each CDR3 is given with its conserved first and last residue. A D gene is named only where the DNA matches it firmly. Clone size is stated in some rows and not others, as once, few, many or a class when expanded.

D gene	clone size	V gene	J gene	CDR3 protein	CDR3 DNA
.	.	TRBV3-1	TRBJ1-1	CASSGRTRGLNNAEAFF	TGTGCCAGCAGCGGACGGACAAGGGGTCTGAACAACGCCGAAGCTTTCTTT
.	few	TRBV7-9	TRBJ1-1	CASSMTLLTEAFF	TGTGCCAGCAGTATGACCCTGCTGACTGAAGCTTTCTTT
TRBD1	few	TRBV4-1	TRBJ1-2	CASSPTRDSNYGYTF	TGCGCCAGCAGCCCTACCCGGGACAGCAACTATGGCTACACCTTC
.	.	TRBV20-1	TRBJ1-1	CSARYPEAFF	TGCAGTGCTAGGTATCCTGAAGCTTTCTTT
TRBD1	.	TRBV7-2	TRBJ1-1	CASTLRGPGQGVGTEAFF	TGTGCCAGCACCCTAAGAGGCCCTGGACAGGGGGTGGGCACTGAAGCTTTCTTT
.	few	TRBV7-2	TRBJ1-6	CASSPRASNPTYNSPLHF	TGTGCCAGCAGCCCCCGGGCCTCCAACCCGACCTATAATTCACCCCTCCACTTT
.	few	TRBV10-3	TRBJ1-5	CAISGTDGNNQPQHF	TGTGCCATCAGTGGAACGGACGGTAACAATCAGCCCCAGCATTTT
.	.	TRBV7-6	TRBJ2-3	CASSLGLPDVTDTQYF	TGTGCCAGCAGCTTAGGACTACCCGACGTCACAGATACGCAGTATTTT
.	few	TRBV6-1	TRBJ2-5	CASSEGGRQLETQYF	TGTGCCAGCAGTGAAGGCGGACGTCAGTTGGAGACCCAGTACTTC
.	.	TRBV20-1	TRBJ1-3	CSASGSRDRQFGNTIYF	TGCAGTGCTAGTGGTTCTAGGGACCGGCAATTTGGAAACACCATATATTTT
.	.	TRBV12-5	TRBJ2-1	CASGWQASSYNEQFF	TGTGCTAGTGGTTGGCAGGCTAGCTCCTACAATGAGCAGTTCTTC
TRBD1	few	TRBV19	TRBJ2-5	CASSMVSGGETQYF	TGTGCCAGTAGTATGGTATCAGGGGGAGAGACCCAGTACTTC
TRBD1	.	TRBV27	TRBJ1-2	CASSSDRGFYGYTF	TGTGCCAGCAGTAGCGACAGGGGATTCTATGGCTACACCTTC
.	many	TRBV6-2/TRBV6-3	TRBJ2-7	CASSYLRYEQYF	TGTGCCAGCAGTTACCTGCGCTACGAGCAGTACTTC
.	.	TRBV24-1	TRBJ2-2	CATSDQTGGYGELFF	TGTGCCACCAGTGATCAAACCGGGGGTTACGGGGAGCTGTTTTTT
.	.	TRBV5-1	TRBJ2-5	CASSFSQDSGRETQYF	TGCGCCAGCAGCTTTTCCCAAGATAGCGGTCGAGAGACCCAGTACTTC
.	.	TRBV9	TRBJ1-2	CASSPSGPYGYTF	TGTGCCAGCAGCCCATCCGGGCCCTATGGCTACACCTTC
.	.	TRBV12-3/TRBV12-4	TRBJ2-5	CASRTDQETQYF	TGTGCCAGCAGGACAGACCAAGAGACCCAGTACTTC
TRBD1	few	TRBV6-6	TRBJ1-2	CASAGRGFYGYTF	TGTGCCAGCGCAGGCAGGGGGTTCTATGGCTACACCTTC
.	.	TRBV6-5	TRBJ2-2	CASSYDREGGELFF	TGTGCCAGCAGTTACGACCGTGAAGGCGGGGAGCTGTTTTTT
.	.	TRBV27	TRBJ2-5	CASSTGGLHNEQYF	TGTGCCAGCAGCACGGGGGGCCTGCACAATGAGCAGTACTTC
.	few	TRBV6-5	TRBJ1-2	CASSYARLANYGYTF	TGTGCCAGCAGTTACGCTCGTCTGGCTAACTATGGCTACACCTTC
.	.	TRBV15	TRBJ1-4	CATSRAGRQANEKLFF	TGTGCCACCAGCAGAGCAGGTCGTCAGGCTAATGAAAAACTGTTTTTT
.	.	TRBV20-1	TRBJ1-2	CSANSRTGIGGYTF	TGCAGTGCTAACTCTCGGACCGGGATAGGGGGCTACACCTTC
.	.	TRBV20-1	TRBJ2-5	CSPKGDSGNEQYF	TGCAGTCCCAAGGGAGATTCAGGCAATGAGCAGTACTTC
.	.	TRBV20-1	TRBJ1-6	CSAGILGGRNSPLHF	TGCAGTGCGGGGATTCTCGGGGGGCGAAATTCACCCCTCCACTTT
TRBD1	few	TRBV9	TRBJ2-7	CASSYRDRGYEQYF	TGTGCCAGCTCCTACCGGGACAGGGGATACGAGCAGTACTTC
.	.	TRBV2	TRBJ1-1	CASSGAGSNTEAFF	TGTGCCAGCTCAGGGGCAGGGTCGAACACTGAAGCTTTCTTT